These T cell receptor beta chains were read from a single sample in a study of T cells after yellow fever vaccination. TCRdb ran MiXCR on the 5' RACE reads and lists one entry per CDR3 protein. The table lists a few hundred thousand distinct CDR3 sequences, about a sixth of them singletons. The material sequenced was PBMCs, taken about 5 days after the first yellow fever vaccination. Receptors originate from a young man who received the YFV17D yellow fever vaccine. Both conserved end residues are part of each CDR3. D genes are given only for firm matches. Clone size is not always given. Where it is, it says once, few, many or a class for expanded clones.

j_gene | abundance | d_gene | v_gene | CDR3aa | CDR3nt
TRBJ1-2 | few | . | TRBV27 | CASSSTILNGYTF | TGTGCCAGCAGTTCGACAATCTTAAACGGCTACACCTTC
TRBJ1-1 | . | . | TRBV18 | CASSPPISGVGDFF | TGTGCCAGCTCACCACCGATTTCAGGCGTAGGAGATTTCTTT
TRBJ2-4 | few | . | TRBV6-6 | CASSAVAKNIQYF | TGTGCCAGCAGTGCAGTAGCCAAAAACATTCAGTACTTC
TRBJ2-2 | . | . | TRBV19 | CASRPYRGAHGELFF | TGTGCCAGTAGACCCTACCGGGGGGCCCACGGGGAGCTGTTTTTT
TRBJ2-7 | few | . | TRBV30 | CAWSGPGEQYF | TGTGCCTGGAGTGGCCCAGGGGAGCAGTACTTC
TRBJ2-3 | . | . | TRBV6-4 | CASSDSLGRTQYF | TGTGCCAGCAGTGACTCTCTTGGGCGCACGCAGTATTTT
TRBJ1-2 | few | TRBD1 | TRBV7-9 | CASSSGTGSYGYTF | TGTGCCAGCAGCTCAGGGACAGGGAGCTATGGCTACACCTTC
TRBJ2-3 | . | TRBD2 | TRBV7-3 | CASSFASGGGTDTQYF | TGTGCCAGCAGCTTCGCTAGCGGGGGAGGCACAGATACGCAGTATTTT
TRBJ1-5 | . | . | TRBV7-2 | CASSLGSQHNQPQHF | TGTGCCAGCAGCTTAGGGTCGCAGCACAATCAGCCCCAGCATTTT
TRBJ2-7 | few | . | TRBV7-9 | CASSLVLRGTYEQYF | TGTGCCAGCAGCTTAGTCCTGCGCGGGACCTACGAGCAGTACTTC
TRBJ2-3 | many | TRBD2 | TRBV27 | CASSPPGTSAILSTDTQYF | TGTGCCAGCAGTCCACCCGGGACTAGCGCGATACTAAGCACAGATACGCAGTATTTT
TRBJ2-1 | . | . | TRBV7-8 | CASSQRVDEQFF | TGTGCCAGCAGCCAAAGGGTGGATGAGCAGTTCTTC
TRBJ2-2 | . | . | TRBV7-6 | CASSRHTGELFF | TGTGCCAGCAGTCGGCACACCGGGGAGCTGTTTTTT
TRBJ2-1 | . | . | TRBV12-3/TRBV12-4 | CASRDRLYNEQFF | TGTGCCAGCAGGGACAGACTATACAATGAGCAGTTCTTC
TRBJ1-6 | few | . | TRBV4-3 | CASSQEWPPDNSPLHF | TGCGCCAGCAGCCAAGAATGGCCCCCCGATAATTCACCCCTCCACTTT
TRBJ2-2 | few | . | TRBV4-3 | CASSQWGHRDDTGELFF | TGCGCCAGCAGCCAGTGGGGGCACAGGGACGACACCGGGGAGCTGTTTTTT
TRBJ2-7 | few | . | TRBV2 | CASSEYEQYF | TGTGCCAGCAGTGAATACGAGCAGTACTTC
TRBJ2-7 | few | TRBD1 | TRBV4-1 | CASRPTGQGRYEQYF | TGCGCCAGCAGGCCAACGGGACAGGGGAGATACGAGCAGTACTTC
TRBJ1-5 | few | . | TRBV4-1 | CASSQEKGNQPQHF | TGCGCCAGCAGCCAAGAAAAAGGCAATCAGCCCCAGCATTTT
TRBJ2-3 | few | TRBD1 | TRBV12-3/TRBV12-4 | CASSAGRGTDTQYF | TGTGCCAGCAGTGCAGGCAGGGGGACAGATACGCAGTATTTT
TRBJ2-5 | . | . | TRBV6-5 | CASSYSIGGLETQYF | TGTGCCAGCAGTTACTCGATAGGCGGGTTAGAGACCCAGTACTTC
TRBJ2-1 | few | . | TRBV4-1 | CASSQDLPSNEQFF | TGCGCCAGCAGCCAAGATCTCCCCAGCAATGAGCAGTTCTTC
TRBJ1-3 | few | TRBD1 | TRBV4-1 | CASSQVWTGGAGNTIYF | TGCGCCAGCAGCCAAGTCTGGACAGGAGGTGCTGGAAACACCATATATTTT
TRBJ2-7 | few | TRBD1 | TRBV11-2 | CASSLNPRDRLYSYEQYF | TGTGCCAGCAGCTTAAACCCCCGGGACAGACTTTACTCCTACGAGCAGTACTTC
TRBJ2-1 | few | TRBD2 | TRBV4-3 | CASSQEFLGRGNEQFF | TGCGCCAGCAGCCAAGAGTTTCTGGGGAGGGGAAATGAGCAGTTCTTC
TRBJ2-5 | . | . | TRBV12-3/TRBV12-4 | CASSFGPSEETQYF | TGTGCCAGCAGTTTCGGGCCTAGCGAGGAGACCCAGTACTTC
TRBJ2-5 | . | TRBD2 | TRBV2 | CASSKSGEETQYF | TGTGCCAGCAGTAAGAGCGGGGAGGAGACCCAGTACTTC
TRBJ2-5 | . | TRBD2 | TRBV25-1 | CASTAGGLSETQYF | TGTGCCAGCACAGCGGGGGGGCTCTCGGAGACCCAGTACTTC
TRBJ1-2 | . | TRBD1 | TRBV4-1 | CASRDVGTAYGYTF | TGCGCCAGCAGAGATGTCGGGACAGCATATGGCTACACCTTC
TRBJ2-5 | . | . | TRBV11-2 | CASSLGGHLMETQYF | TGTGCCAGCAGCTTAGGGGGGCATCTGATGGAGACCCAGTACTTC
TRBJ2-5 | few | TRBD2 | TRBV6-1 | CASNLAGGEETQYF | TGTGCCAGCAATCTAGCGGGGGGTGAAGAGACCCAGTACTTC
TRBJ1-1 | many | . | TRBV7-2 | CASSLGAHGTEAFF | TGTGCCAGCAGCTTAGGGGCGCATGGCACTGAAGCTTTCTTT
TRBJ1-2 | few | TRBD1 | TRBV5-5 | CASRIPGQGFQWTF | TGTGCCAGCAGAATTCCGGGACAGGGTTTCCAGTGGACCTTC
TRBJ1-2 | . | . | TRBV27 | CASSFDSVNYGYTF | TGTGCCAGCAGTTTTGACAGTGTTAACTATGGCTACACCTTC
TRBJ1-1 | . | TRBD1 | TRBV3-1 | CASSQVIGDRAFF | TGTGCCAGCAGCCAAGTAATAGGGGACAGAGCTTTCTTT
TRBJ1-1 | many | . | TRBV5-1 | CASSPDNTEAFF | TGCGCCAGCAGCCCGGACAACACTGAAGCTTTCTTT
TRBJ2-2 | many | TRBD1 | TRBV5-1 | CASSWGTGTGELFF | TGCGCCAGCAGCTGGGGGACAGGCACCGGGGAGCTGTTTTTT
TRBJ2-7 | few | TRBD2 | TRBV14 | CASSQGGGYSYEQYF | TGTGCCAGCAGCCAAGGCGGGGGATACTCCTACGAGCAGTACTTC